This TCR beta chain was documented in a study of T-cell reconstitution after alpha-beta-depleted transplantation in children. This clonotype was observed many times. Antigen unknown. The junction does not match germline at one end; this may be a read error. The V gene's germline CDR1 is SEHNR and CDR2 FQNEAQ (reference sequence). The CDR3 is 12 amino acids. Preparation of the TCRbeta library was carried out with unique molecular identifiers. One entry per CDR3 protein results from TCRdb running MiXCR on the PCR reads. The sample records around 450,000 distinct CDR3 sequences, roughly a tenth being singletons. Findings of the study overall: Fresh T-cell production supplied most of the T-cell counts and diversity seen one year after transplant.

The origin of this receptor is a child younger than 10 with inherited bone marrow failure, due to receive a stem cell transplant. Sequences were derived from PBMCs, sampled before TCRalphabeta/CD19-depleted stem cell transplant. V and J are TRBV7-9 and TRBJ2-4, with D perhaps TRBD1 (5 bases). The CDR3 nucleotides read TGTGCCAGCAGCGGAGACGCAGGGCACCCGAACTTC. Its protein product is CASSGDAGHPNF.